Shown below are 28 T cell receptor beta chains from a single sample sequenced in a study of blood T cell repertoires in COVID-19. The table came from immunoSEQ multiplex PCR; TCRdb's copy has only in-frame clones and leaves some out. The sample lists around 300,000 clones, about 89% occurring once. Sequencing was carried out using PBMCs or T cells enriched from blood (not recorded which). These receptors came from a woman between 18 and 29 years old who had recovered from COVID-19.

Here the CDR3 DNA reads TGTGCCAGCAGCTTAGTAGGGCTAGCGGGAGGGGCAGATACGCAGTATTTT. This sequence encodes CASSLVGLAGGADTQYF. V is TRBV7-2 and J is TRBJ2-3, with 12 bases fitting TRBD2. CDR1 is SGHTA, CDR2 FQGNSA, per germline. This CDR3 spans 17 amino acids. The junction had 6 bases not matched to a gene; V was cut back by 1 base and J by 4 bases.

The rearrangement uses TRBV5-6 and TRBJ2-7, with TRBD1 matching 8 bases. The CDR3 spans 14 residues. Trimming cost V 1 base and J 6 bases; bases outside gene matches: 6. The germline CDR1 and CDR2 sequences are SGHDT and YYEEEE. CDR3 nucleotide sequence: TGTGCCAGCAGCTTGTGGCAGGGGGCGGGCGAGCAGTACTTC. It specifies CASSLWQGAGEQYF.

The rearrangement uses TRBV5-1 and TRBJ2-7; 11 bases match TRBD2. With V trimmed by 4 bases and J by 1 base, 4 bases remained unmatched. The CDR3 sequence is 15 residues long. Per germline, CDR1 SGHRS and CDR2 YFSETQ. The CDR3 nucleotides read TGCGCCAGCAGCCCGAGGACTAGCGGGTCCTACGAGCAGTACTTC. It yields the protein CASSPRTSGSYEQYF.

The CDR3 nucleotides are TGTGCCAGCACCCCCGGGGGGGTGAACACTGAAGCTTTCTTT. Protein product: CASTPGGVNTEAFF. The chain uses TRBV27 and TRBJ1-1; D perhaps matches TRBD1 (5 bases). V was trimmed by 7 bases and J by 0 bases, leaving 12 bases between them. There are 14 residues in the CDR3. CDR1 and CDR2 (germline): MNHEY, SMNVEV (reference sequence).

This rearrangement joins TRBV2 to TRBJ2-1; 12 bases line up with TRBD2. J gave up 2 bases and V 4 bases, and 3 bases lay outside the gene matches. Germline V gives CDR1 SNHLY, CDR2 FYNNEI. The CDR3 extends over 16 amino acids. The CDR3 DNA follows: TGTGCCAGCAGTGGCGGACTAGCGGGGCCCTACAATGAGCAGTTCTTC. Residues: CASSGGLAGPYNEQFF.

The chain couples TRBV29-1 to TRBJ2-5; the match to TRBD1 covers 7 bases. Germline values: CDR1 SQVTM, CDR2 ANQGSEA. CDR3 length: 11 residues. With V trimmed by 4 bases and J by 4 bases, 0 bases remained unmatched. DNA for the CDR3: TGCAGCGTTGGGACAGGAGAGACCCAGTACTTC. Its translation: CSVGTGETQYF.

Here the CDR3 reads CASSLQGNQPQHF. The CDR3 DNA follows: TGTGCCAGCAGTTTGCAGGGAAATCAGCCCCAGCATTTT. The gene calls are TRBV28 and TRBJ1-5; a weak D match, TRBD1 (5 bases). The germline V gene has CDR1 MDHEN and CDR2 SYDVKM. Deletions cut 3 bases from V and 4 bases from J, with 7 bases between. There are 13 residues in the CDR3.

This clone has a handful of counts. The chain couples TRBV7-2 to TRBJ1-2; the match to TRBD1 covers 7 bases. V dropped 5 bases and J dropped 2; count of bases not matched to a gene: 17. The length of the CDR3 is 18 residues. The germline CDR1 and CDR2 sequences are SGHTA and FQGNSA. Written as DNA, the CDR3 is TGTGCCAGCAGCCGTCCCACGGGACAGCCGAAGAGCAACTATGGCTACACCTTC. Its protein product is CASSRPTGQPKSNYGYTF.

The chain couples TRBV9 to TRBJ1-3, with a tentative D call TRBD1 (6 bases). The germline V gene encodes CDR1 SGDLS and CDR2 YYNGEE. This CDR3 is 15 amino acids long. V was clipped by 3 bases and J by 0 bases, with 10 bases between them. CDR3 DNA: TGTGCCAGCAGCGCTGGGACAAACTCTGGAAACACCATATATTTT. Its translation is CASSAGTNSGNTIYF.

This chain joins TRBV19 and TRBJ1-1; 10 bases map to TRBD1. Germline assignment: CDR1 LNHDA and CDR2 SQIVND (reference sequence). V lost 5 bases to trimming and J lost 1 base; unmatched junction nucleotides: 13. The CDR3 extends over 18 amino acids. CDR3 sequence: CASSPGTGEIGKNTEAFF. Here the CDR3 DNA reads TGTGCCAGTAGTCCCGGGACAGGGGAAATCGGGAAGAACACTGAAGCTTTCTTT. The full variable domain, its missing parts supplied by reference TRBV19 and TRBJ1-1, is DGGITQSPKYLFRKEGQNVTLSCEQNLNHDAMYWYRQDPGQGLRLIYYSQIVNDFQKGDIAEGYSVSREKKESFPLTVTSAQKNPTAFYLCASSPGTGEIGKNTEAFFGQGTRLTVV.

This sequence joins TRBV5-1 and TRBJ2-1; 10 bases are shared with TRBD2. Germline trimming cut 3 bases from V and 5 bases from J; bases unmatched to any gene: 5. In germline, CDR1 is SGHRS, CDR2 YFSETQ. The CDR3 has 15 amino acids. CDR3 loop: CASSSGLAADNEQFF. CDR3 nucleotides: TGCGCCAGCAGCTCAGGACTAGCGGCAGACAATGAGCAGTTCTTC.

The chain is built from TRBV28 and TRBJ2-6; 7 nucleotides agree with TRBD1. The V segment lost 5 bases and the J segment 4 bases; nucleotides outside the gene matches: 8. The CDR3 totals 16 residues. Germline V lookup: CDR1 MDHEN, CDR2 SYDVKM. CDR3 amino acids: CASSPPGTVGANVLTF. The CDR3 DNA reads TGTGCCAGCAGTCCCCCAGGGACAGTCGGGGCCAACGTCCTGACTTTC.

Of note for this clone: Other DNA sequences of this sample code for an identical CDR3. V is TRBV12-3 or TRBV12-4 and J is TRBJ1-2; D not resolved. Trimming removed 4 bases from V and 4 bases from J, with 4 bases in between. CDR3 length: 11 residues. CDR3 sequence reads: CASSSFYGYTF. Here the CDR3 DNA reads TGTGCCAGCAGTTCCTTCTATGGCTACACCTTC.

V is TRBV4-1 and J is TRBJ1-3, with D maybe TRBD1 (5 bases). V lost 2 bases, J lost 6 bases, and 8 bases lay in between. Germline V lookup: CDR1 MGHRA, CDR2 YSYEKL. CDR3 length: 13 amino acids. The CDR3 protein is CASSQPGENTIYF. The CDR3 coding sequence is TGCGCCAGCAGCCAACCGGGGGAAAACACCATATATTTT.

The rearrangement links TRBV2 to TRBJ2-3; TRBD2 aligns across 8 bases. V dropped 3 bases and J dropped 4; count of bases not matched to a gene: 9. Per the germline V gene, CDR1 is SNHLY and CDR2 is FYNNEI. The CDR3 extends over 16 amino acids. The CDR3 DNA is TGTGCCAGCAGTGACGCGGGGGGACGGGGGGCAGATACGCAGTATTTT. Translating it yields CASSDAGGRGADTQYF.

The chain links TRBV3-1 (or the pseudogene TRBV3-2) to TRBJ2-3; TRBD2 matches 9 bases. The CDR3 sequence is 14 residues long. V shed 4 bases, J shed 8 bases, and the junction held 7 bases outside the gene matches. The germline V gene encodes CDR1 LGHDT and CDR2 YNNKEL (reference sequence). The CDR3 coding sequence is TGTGCCAGCAGCCGCGCAGCGGGGGGAGGTACGCAGTATTTT. Its translation: CASSRAAGGGTQYF.

CDR3 in DNA: TGTGCCAGCAGTTTCGTCGACAGGGGGGAGCAGTTCTTC. Translation gives CASSFVDRGEQFF. V gene TRBV27 combines with J gene TRBJ2-1; 9 nucleotides agree with TRBD1. The CDR3 is 13 residues long. From germline, CDR1 is MNHEY and CDR2 SMNVEV (reference sequence). The J segment lost 10 bases and the V segment lost 3 bases, leaving 4 bases of the junction unmatched.

The V and J genes are TRBV23-1 and TRBJ2-1; a possible D gene is TRBD2 (5 bases). TRBV23-1 is filed as an ORF, its function uncertain. V was clipped by 0 bases and J by 4 bases, with 13 bases between them. The CDR3 length is 16 residues. The CDR3, as DNA: TGCGCCAGCAGTCAATCAAAGAGCGGCACTTACAATGAGCAGTTCTTC. Protein product: CASSQSKSGTYNEQFF.

The rearrangement joins TRBV7-3 to TRBJ2-3; TRBD2 aligns across 10 bases. The CDR3 is 17 amino acids. Germline V gene sequence: CDR1 SGHTA, CDR2 FQGTGA. Losses at the gene ends were 2 bases for V and 2 bases for J; bases not matched to a gene: 7. This chain's CDR3 is CASSLYASGSPTDTQYF. The CDR3 region has the DNA TGTGCCAGCAGCTTATATGCTAGCGGGAGCCCCACAGATACGCAGTATTTT. Together with reference TRBV7-3 and TRBJ2-3, the CDR3 gives the full variable domain: GAGVSQTPSNKVTEKGKYVELRCDPISGHTALYWYRQSLGQGPEFLIYFQGTGAADDSGLPNDRFFAVRPEGSVSTLKIQRTERGDSAVYLCASSLYASGSPTDTQYFGPGTRLTVL.

This rearrangement joins TRBV5-1 to TRBJ1-1; 8 bases are a match to TRBD1. The germline V gene encodes CDR1 SGHRS and CDR2 YFSETQ. This CDR3 comprises 17 residues. Trimming took 0 bases from V and 7 from J; bases not matched to a gene: 14. Written as DNA, the CDR3 is TGCGCCAGCAGCTTGGCGGCAGGGGGCTTGTCCGCACTTGAAGCTTTCTTT. Protein: CASSLAAGGLSALEAFF. The full variable domain, completed using reference TRBV5-1 and TRBJ1-1, is KAGVTQTPRYLIKTRGQQVTLSCSPISGHRSVSWYQQTPGQGLQFLFEYFSETQRNKGNFPGRFSGRQFSNSRSEMNVSTLELGDSALYLCASSLAAGGLSALEAFFGQGTRLTVV.

The chain joins TRBV4-3 to TRBJ2-6; TRBD1 aligns across 8 bases. CDR3 length equals 18 residues. Losses at the gene ends were 0 bases for V and 4 bases for J; bases not matched to a gene: 8. Looked up from germline, CDR1 is LGHNA and CDR2 is YSLEER. The CDR3 DNA follows: TGCGCCAGCAGCCAAGATGTGGACAGGGAGTCCGGGGCCAACGTCCTGACTTTC. Translating gives CASSQDVDRESGANVLTF.

J is TRBJ1-1 and V is TRBV2; TRBD1 matches 9 bases. CDR1 and CDR2 from the germline V gene are SNHLY and FYNNEI. This CDR3 is 15 amino acids long. The J segment lost 1 base and the V segment lost 6 bases, leaving 6 bases of the junction unmatched. The CDR3 here is CASSEQGAENTEAFF. The DNA for the CDR3 is TGTGCCAGCAGCGAACAGGGGGCGGAGAACACTGAAGCTTTCTTT.

V is TRBV6-4 and J is TRBJ1-2; no definite D call. The germline CDR1 and CDR2 sequences are MRHNA and SNTAGT. The germline V and J ends were trimmed by 8 bases and 12 bases, with 7 bases remaining between them. The CDR3 covers 8 residues. The CDR3 protein is CASVPHTF. CDR3 nucleotide sequence: TGTGCCAGCGTCCCTCACACCTTC.

This chain joins TRBV6-4 and TRBJ2-1; 7 bases map to TRBD1. This CDR3 is 15 amino acids long. Germline V lookup: CDR1 MRHNA, CDR2 SNTAGT. V shed 5 bases, J shed 5 bases, and the junction held 9 bases outside the gene matches. This CDR3 reads CASSTGVPSHNEQFF. Written as DNA, the CDR3 is TGTGCCAGCAGTACAGGGGTTCCCTCACACAATGAGCAGTTCTTC.

Remarks on this clone: A read error may account for a junction end that differs from germline. The gene calls are TRBV10-3 and TRBJ2-7, with TRBD2 matching over 15 bases. The CDR3 runs 13 residues. Germline assignment: CDR1 ENHRY and CDR2 SYGVKD. CDR3 bases: TGTGCCATATTTACCGGGACTAGCGGGAGGAGGGAGTTC. It specifies CAIFTGTSGRREF.

The chain joins TRBV5-6 to TRBJ2-7; 7 bases are shared with TRBD2. CDR3 length: 16 residues. The germline V gene has CDR1 SGHDT and CDR2 YYEEEE. V lost 4 bases to trimming and J lost 7 bases; unmatched junction nucleotides: 17. Here the CDR3 DNA reads TGTGCCAGCAGCGGAGTAGCGGGTGATTCCACTTTGGAGCAGTACTTC. Its protein product is CASSGVAGDSTLEQYF.

J is TRBJ1-5 and V is TRBV28; D possibly corresponds to TRBD1 (6 bases). Germline values: CDR1 MDHEN, CDR2 SYDVKM. The CDR3 loop spans 15 amino acids. Deletions cut 2 bases from V and 2 bases from J, with 10 bases between. Here the CDR3 reads CASSLGRTGNQPQHF. The CDR3 nucleotides are TGTGCCAGCAGTTTAGGTCGGACAGGCAATCAGCCCCAGCATTTT. The full variable domain, in which reference TRBV28 and TRBJ1-5 provide the parts outside the CDR3, is DVKVTQSSRYLVKRTGEKVFLECVQDMDHENMFWYRQDPGLGLRLIYFSYDVKMKEKGDIPEGYSVSREKKERFSLILESASTNQTSMYLCASSLGRTGNQPQHFGDGTRLSIL.

The chain uses TRBV7-9 and TRBJ1-1, with D possibly matching TRBD1 (6 bases). Germline CDR1 SEHNR, CDR2 FQNEAQ (reference sequence). The CDR3 is 15 amino acids. V lost 2 bases and J lost 1, with 11 bases in between. The CDR3 region has the DNA TGTGCCAGCAGCTTATCAAGGGGGACGAACACTGAAGCTTTCTTT. Translating it yields CASSLSRGTNTEAFF.